This entry lists 32 T cell receptor beta chains sequenced from one sample in a study of blood T cells in healthy people across ages. Combining a sample-barcoded 5' primer with a J-beta primer mix, a second PCR ran for about 6 to 12 cycles. TCRdb re-analysed the 5' RACE reads in MiXCR, keeping a single row per CDR3 protein. The sample contains some 700,000 distinct CDR3 sequences, about a fifth of which appear only once. The source material was blood. The origin of the receptors is a man in his 70s in good health.

V usage is TRBV21-1 and J usage is TRBJ2-1; the table's D call TRBD2 went unverified against the DNA. TRBV21-1 is a pseudogene segment. This CDR3 has 17 residues. The CDR3 coding sequence is TGTGCCGGCAGCCACCACACTAGCTTGACCCCCTACAATGAGCAGTTCTTC. This gives the protein CAGSHHTSLTPYNEQFF.

This clonotype was detected a few times. The chain has TRBV29-1 and TRBJ1-3; D unresolved. V was cut by 3 bases and J by 4 bases, with 16 bases left in between. Germline V gene lookup returns CDR1 SQVTM and CDR2 ANQGSEA. The CDR3 covers 15 residues. The CDR3 region has the DNA TGCAGCGTTGACCCCGGCGGGGTAGAGGGAAACACCATATATTTT. Protein sequence: CSVDPGGVEGNTIYF.

The chain combines TRBV29-1 with TRBJ2-7; D is unresolved. This CDR3 comprises 13 residues. Deletions cut 4 bases from V and 0 bases from J, with 10 bases between. CDR1 is SQVTM and CDR2 is ANQGSEA in the germline V gene. The CDR3: CSVAGQGSYEQYF. In DNA form, the CDR3 reads TGCAGCGTTGCCGGGCAAGGCTCCTACGAGCAGTACTTC.

V and J are TRBV10-3 and TRBJ1-3; D is unclear. Trimming took 11 bases from V and 0 from J, leaving 8 bases between them. Germline CDR1 is ENHRY and CDR2 is SYGVKD. This CDR3 is built from 12 residues. The CDR3 is CARSSSGNTIYF. The DNA for the CDR3 is TGTGCCCGCAGCTCCTCTGGAAACACCATATATTTT.

DNA of the CDR3: TGTGCCAGCAGGTGGGGCAGAGACTATGGCTACACCTTC. This translates into CASRWGRDYGYTF. V is TRBV2 and J is TRBJ1-2, with a weak D call TRBD1 (5 bases). The CDR3 length is 13 residues. The V end was cut by 6 bases, the J end by 3 bases, with 11 bases between. CDR1 and CDR2 (germline): SNHLY, FYNNEI.

This clonotype was detected a few times. The gene calls are TRBV6-2 or TRBV6-3 and TRBJ1-1; tentative D call: TRBD1 (5 bases). CDR1 is MNHEY, CDR2 SVGEGT, per germline. V lost 5 bases, J lost 12 bases, and 16 bases lay in between. The CDR3 totals 12 residues. The CDR3 here is CASSPRLRGPFF. The CDR3 coding sequence is TGTGCCAGCAGTCCCCGATTAAGGGGACCTTTCTTT.

V is TRBV7-7 and J is TRBJ2-2; TRBD2 matches 13 bases. This CDR3 is built from 16 residues. Germline lookup yields CDR1 SSHAT and CDR2 FNYEAQ (reference sequence). The V gene end was trimmed by 5 bases and the J gene end by 3 bases; junction bases not matched to a gene: 3. The chain's CDR3 is CASSRTSGRDTGELFF. For the CDR3, the DNA is TGTGCCAGCAGCAGAACTAGCGGGAGGGACACCGGGGAGCTGTTTTTT.

The chain combines TRBV20-1 with TRBJ2-6, with 8 positions matching TRBD2. CDR3 length equals 16 residues. Trimming removed 0 bases from V and 2 bases from J; junction bases left unmatched: 3. In germline, CDR1 is DFQATT, CDR2 SNEGSKA (reference sequence). The CDR3: CSARDARGAGANVLTF. DNA for the CDR3: TGCAGTGCTAGAGATGCGCGGGGGGCTGGGGCCAACGTCCTGACTTTC.

Many counts were recorded for this clonotype. The chain links TRBV6-5 to TRBJ1-5; TRBD1 matches 9 bases. The length of the CDR3 is 15 residues. The trim removed 0 bases at V and 6 bases at J, leaving 3 bases unmatched. CDR1 is MNHEY and CDR2 is SVGAGI in the germline V gene. CDR3 loop: CASSYSGQGFQPQHF. The DNA of the CDR3 is TGTGCCAGCAGTTACTCGGGACAGGGTTTTCAGCCCCAGCATTTT.

This clonotype was counted only a few times. One junction end disagrees with the germline gene, perhaps due to a read error. J is TRBJ2-5 and V is TRBV6-5; D ambiguous. CDR1 is MNHEY and CDR2 is SVGAGI in the germline V gene. CDR3 length equals 11 residues. The CDR3 reads CACSESRTQYF. In DNA form, the CDR3 reads TGTGCCTGCAGTGAGAGTAGGACCCAGTACTTC.

This chain uses TRBV4-1 with TRBJ2-7, with TRBD2 matching 14 bases. From germline, CDR1 is MGHRA and CDR2 YSYEKL. The CDR3 spans 14 residues. Losses at the gene ends were 8 bases for V and 6 bases for J; bases not matched to a gene: 6. CDR3 sequence reads: CASRGLAGVTEQYV. In nucleotides, the CDR3 is TGCGCCAGCCGGGGACTAGCGGGAGTAACCGAGCAGTACGTC.

The table lists this clonotype with a few counts. This rearrangement joins TRBV9 to TRBJ1-1, with D possibly being TRBD1 (5 bases). CDR1 is SGDLS and CDR2 is YYNGEE in the germline V gene. This CDR3 has 16 amino acids. Trimming pared 0 bases from V and 3 bases from J, leaving 15 bases between. In DNA, the CDR3 is TGTGCCAGCAGCGTAGCTCTCAAGGGGTCCGACACTGAAGCTTTCTTT. It specifies CASSVALKGSDTEAFF. Filled out from reference TRBV9 and TRBJ1-1, the complete variable domain reads DSGVTQTPKHLITATGQRVTLRCSPRSGDLSVYWYQQSLDQGLQFLIQYYNGEERAKGNILERFSAQQFPDLHSELNLSSLELGDSALYFCASSVALKGSDTEAFFGQGTRLTVV.

The genes are TRBV24-1 and TRBJ1-2, with D maybe TRBD1 (6 bases). Trimming removed 3 bases from V and 5 bases from J, with 18 bases in between. Germline V gives CDR1 KGHDR, CDR2 SFDVKD. This CDR3 spans 16 amino acids. CDR3 sequence: CATSDSVYGQLYGYTF. CDR3 nucleotides: TGTGCCACCAGTGATAGCGTCTATGGACAGCTTTATGGCTACACCTTC.

This rearrangement joins TRBV10-3 to TRBJ2-7; perhaps TRBD2 as D (6 bases). The CDR3 covers 14 residues. Germline values: CDR1 ENHRY, CDR2 SYGVKD. Trimming pared 2 bases from V and 4 bases from J, leaving 12 bases between. This CDR3 reads CAISETGLPYEQYV. CDR3 nucleotides: TGTGCCATCAGTGAGACGGGACTTCCTTACGAGCAGTACGTC.

The chain joins TRBV7-8 to TRBJ1-2, with unresolved D. Germline CDR1 reads SGHVS; CDR2 reads FQNEAQ. V was clipped by 1 base and J by 4 bases, with 13 bases between them. The CDR3 totals 15 residues. The CDR3 spells CASSLVLGSPYGYTF. CDR3 DNA sequence: TGTGCCAGCAGCTTAGTTCTGGGGTCCCCCTATGGCTACACCTTC.

The chain combines TRBV28 with TRBJ1-2; D is ambiguous. Germline-derived CDR1 and CDR2 are MDHEN and SYDVKM. The CDR3 consists of 12 residues. The ends were cut back, 1 base at V and 8 bases at J, with 8 bases in the middle. CDR3 sequence: CASSLSMGGYTF. The CDR3 DNA is TGTGCCAGCAGTTTATCGATGGGCGGCTACACCTTC.

This clonotype occurred a few times. The genes are TRBV19 and TRBJ1-1, with D perhaps TRBD1 (6 bases). Germline V gives CDR1 LNHDA, CDR2 SQIVND (reference sequence). Trimming cost V 5 bases and J 1 base, with 14 bases left between them. This CDR3 region has 15 residues. CDR3 bases: TGTGCCAGTAGTCCACAGACAGGAACGAACACTGAAGCTTTCTTT. Its translation is CASSPQTGTNTEAFF.

J is TRBJ1-2 and V is TRBV12-3 or TRBV12-4; D call uncertain. The germline V and J ends were trimmed by 6 bases and 0 bases, with 8 bases remaining between them. The CDR3 has 13 residues. As DNA, the CDR3 is TGTGCCAGCAGGAGAGAGGCTAACTATGGCTACACCTTC. It encodes CASRREANYGYTF.

Many counts were recorded for this clonotype. This chain connects TRBV5-1 to TRBJ2-5; D is uncertain. The germline V gene has CDR1 SGHRS and CDR2 YFSETQ. V lost 4 bases, J lost 3 bases, and 16 bases lay in between. The CDR3 runs to 15 residues. CDR3 DNA sequence: TGCGCCAGCAGCCCCGGAACGGTGCACAAAGAGACCCAGTACTTC. The encoded protein is CASSPGTVHKETQYF.

This clonotype was seen a few times. The chain employs TRBV20-1 and TRBJ1-4, with D possibly matching TRBD1 (6 bases). The ends were cut back, 2 bases at V and 8 bases at J, with 15 bases in the middle. Germline-derived CDR1 and CDR2 are DFQATT and SNEGSKA (reference sequence). The CDR3 has 14 residues. The CDR3 here is CSARQGSGYEKLFF. The CDR3 DNA is TGCAGTGCTAGACAGGGGTCGGGATACGAAAAACTGTTTTTT.

The V call is TRBV15, the J call TRBJ2-5, with D perhaps matching TRBD1 (5 bases). Trimming stripped 0 bases from V and 7 bases from J, with 6 bases between. Germline V lookup: CDR1 LNHNV, CDR2 YYDKDF (reference sequence). This CDR3 spans 12 amino acids. The CDR3 sequence is CATSRDTGTQYF. CDR3 coding DNA: TGTGCCACCAGCAGAGACACAGGGACCCAGTACTTC.

There are a few counts of this clonotype. CDR3 nucleotide sequence: TGTGCCAGCAGCTTAAAGGCCGGTAGCGGGAGTAATGAGCAGTTCTTC. It translates to CASSLKAGSGSNEQFF. The chain uses TRBV7-2 and TRBJ2-1; the match to TRBD2 covers 9 bases. V shed 2 bases and J 7 bases; nucleotides not matched to a gene: 9. This CDR3 is 16 amino acids long. The germline gives CDR1 SGHTA, CDR2 FQGNSA. Looking up the rest from reference TRBV7-2 and TRBJ2-1 gives the full variable domain: GAGVSQSPSNKVTEKGKDVELRCDPISGHTALYWYRQSLGQGLEFLIYFQGNSAPDKSGLPSDRFSAERTGGSVSTLTIQRTQQEDSAVYLCASSLKAGSGSNEQFFGPGTRLTVL.

This clonotype was seen only a few times. The chain is built from TRBV7-9 and TRBJ2-6; D is uncertain. CDR1 and CDR2 (germline): SEHNR, FQNEAQ (reference sequence). V was clipped by 9 bases and J by 0 bases, with 6 bases between them. The CDR3 covers 13 residues. The CDR3 nucleotides are TGTGCCAGTCCGTCCTCTGGGGCCAACGTCCTGACTTTC. This codes for CASPSSGANVLTF. Combining the CDR3 with reference TRBV7-9 and TRBJ2-6 gives the whole variable domain DTGVSQNPRHKITKRGQNVTFRCDPISEHNRLYWYRQTLGQGPEFLTYFQNEAQLEKSRLLSDRFSAERPKGSFSTLEIQRTEQGDSAMYLCASPSSGANVLTFGAGSRLTVL.

This chain connects TRBV5-1 to TRBJ1-1, with D tentatively TRBD1 (6 bases). Looked up from germline, CDR1 is SGHRS and CDR2 is YFSETQ. With 4 bases removed from V and 0 bases from J, the gap between germline ends came to 16 bases. CDR3 length: 16 amino acids. The CDR3 is CASSPRGPGVNTEAFF. DNA of the CDR3: TGCGCCAGCAGCCCGAGGGGCCCAGGGGTGAACACTGAAGCTTTCTTT.

This clonotype showed up just a few times. The rearrangement links TRBV9 to TRBJ2-1; 7 nucleotides line up with TRBD2. The J call could be wrong; TRBJ2-5 is a better fit for the DNA end. CDR3 size: 17 residues. Germline CDR1 SGDLS, CDR2 YYNGEE. CDR3 amino acids: CASSAEGGMGTRETQYF. The CDR3 coding sequence is TGTGCCAGCAGCGCCGAGGGAGGGATGGGGACTCGAGAGACCCAGTACTTC.

The rearrangement links TRBV19 to TRBJ1-5; 7 bases fit TRBD1. The CDR3 has 14 residues. Germline CDR1 reads LNHDA; CDR2 reads SQIVND (reference sequence). V lost 6 bases to trimming and J lost 1 base; unmatched junction nucleotides: 3. The CDR3 region is CASSNRGSNQPQHF. The CDR3 coding sequence is TGTGCCAGTAGCAACAGGGGCAGCAATCAGCCCCAGCATTTT.

A note on this clonotype: At one end, the junction sequence differs from germline, possibly due to a read error. The chain has TRBV6-5 and TRBJ2-2, with TRBD1 as a possible D gene (5 bases). Germline CDR1 is MNHEY and CDR2 is SVGAGI. CDR3 length: 13 residues. Here the CDR3 reads CACRQMNTGELFF. The CDR3 region has the DNA TGTGCCTGCAGACAGATGAACACCGGGGAGCTGTTTTTT.

CDR3 bases: TGTGCCAGCAGCCCCCCAGGGGGCAACACTGAAGCTTTCTTT. It translates to CASSPPGGNTEAFF. This sequence joins TRBV7-2 and TRBJ1-1; 8 bases are shared with TRBD1. Losses at the gene ends were 5 bases for V and 2 bases for J; bases not matched to a gene: 4. The CDR3 is 14 residues long. Germline assignment: CDR1 SGHTA and CDR2 FQGNSA.

This chain links TRBV7-9 with TRBJ2-1, with a weak D call TRBD2 (6 bases). Germline V gene sequence: CDR1 SEHNR, CDR2 FQNEAQ (reference sequence). CDR3 size: 13 residues. V shed 2 bases and J shed 8 bases, with 10 bases lying between them. CDR3 in amino acids: CASSLYRGYEQFF. CDR3 nucleotide sequence: TGTGCCAGCAGCTTATATCGGGGGTATGAGCAGTTCTTC.

The J gene is TRBJ1-1, the V gene TRBV29-1; possibly TRBD1 for D (5 bases). Germline loops: CDR1 SQVTM, CDR2 ANQGSEA. Trimming pared 7 bases from V and 3 bases from J, leaving 12 bases between. The CDR3 extends over 12 amino acids. CDR3 in amino acids: CSARAGDTEAFF. Written as DNA, the CDR3 is TGCAGCGCCCGTGCGGGGGACACTGAAGCTTTCTTT.

This clonotype was counted many times. The chain uses TRBV25-1 and TRBJ2-3, with D possibly being TRBD2 (5 bases). Trimming removed 5 bases from V and 1 base from J, with 16 bases in between. The CDR3 is 16 amino acids. Germline V gives CDR1 MGHDK, CDR2 SYGVNS. The CDR3 is CASSNTSPQGTDTQYF. The CDR3 nucleotides are TGTGCCAGCAGTAACACTAGTCCTCAAGGCACAGATACGCAGTATTTT.

V and J are TRBV19 and TRBJ1-5; D possibly corresponds to TRBD1 (5 bases). V gave up 5 bases and J gave up 5 bases, with 13 bases separating them. The CDR3 sequence is 14 residues long. CDR1 is LNHDA and CDR2 is SQIVND in the germline V gene (reference sequence). The CDR3 DNA reads TGTGCCAGTAGTGGTCCAGGGCAATATCAGCCCCAGCATTTT. Its protein product is CASSGPGQYQPQHF. Combining the CDR3 with reference TRBV19 and TRBJ1-5 gives the whole variable domain DGGITQSPKYLFRKEGQNVTLSCEQNLNHDAMYWYRQDPGQGLRLIYYSQIVNDFQKGDIAEGYSVSREKKESFPLTVTSAQKNPTAFYLCASSGPGQYQPQHFGDGTRLSIL.